The rows below give T cell receptor beta chains drawn from one sample of a study of siplizumab effects on memory and regulatory T cells. The method was immunoSEQ multiplex PCR; TCRdb's version includes in-frame clones alone and lacks a portion of them. The data hold 45,000 to 60,000 clones, with roughly 87% observed a single time. Input material: naive CD8+ T cells sorted from blood. All receptors derive from a human donor in good health. The conserved cysteine and the conserved F or W are not part of the CDR3 here. Not every row has a clone size; where given, it reads once, few, many or a size class.

TRBV6-5 . ASSYGGENSPLH
TRBV27 once ASSLLGPGGTNEKLF
TRBV6-1 . ASLAGLYGYT
TRBV5-1 . ASSLTGEPEAF
TRBV27 . TSSLSFGVPGYT
TRBV30 . AWTSGIDNEQF
TRBV5-1 . ASSNRDGMNTEAF
TRBV7-3 . ASSPTSLGNEQF
TRBV27 . ASSPGGTGGYEQY
TRBV7-6 . ASSLWGRGREDEQY
TRBV5-1 . ASSLTGFTEAF
TRBV9 . ASSAGTSGGQYNEQF
TRBV27 . ASSQLDRVHGEQY
TRBV15 . ATSKGGGRNHEQY
TRBV6-1 . ASSETRAKSKNIQY
TRBV30 once AWSVKWTSGRGDTQY
TRBV19 . ASSIGSATGTYEQY
TRBV4-1 . ASSYLTEGIQY
TRBV6-5 . ASTQGDNYEQY
TRBV6-4 . ASSPSGASSYNEQF